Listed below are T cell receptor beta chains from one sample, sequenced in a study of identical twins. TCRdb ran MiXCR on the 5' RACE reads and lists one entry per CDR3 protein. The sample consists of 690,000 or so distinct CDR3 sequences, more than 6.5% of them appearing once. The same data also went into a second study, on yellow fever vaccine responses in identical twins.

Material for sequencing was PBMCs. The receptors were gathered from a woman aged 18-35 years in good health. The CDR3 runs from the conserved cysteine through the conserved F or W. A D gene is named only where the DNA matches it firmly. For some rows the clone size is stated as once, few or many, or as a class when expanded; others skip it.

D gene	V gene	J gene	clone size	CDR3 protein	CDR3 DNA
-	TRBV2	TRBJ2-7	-	CAGTGESVSYEQYF	TGTGCCGGGACTGGGGAGTCAGTTTCCTACGAGCAGTACTTC
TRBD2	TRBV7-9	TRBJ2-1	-	CASSEIAGGRYNEQFF	TGTGCCAGCAGCGAGATAGCGGGAGGCCGCTACAATGAGCAGTTCTTC
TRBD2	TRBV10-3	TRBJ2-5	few	CAISVSSGRGETQYF	TGTGCCATCAGTGTCTCTAGCGGGAGGGGAGAGACCCAGTACTTC
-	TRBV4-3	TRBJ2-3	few	CASSQEQRSTDTQYF	TGCGCCAGCAGCCAAGAACAGCGGAGCACAGATACGCAGTATTTT
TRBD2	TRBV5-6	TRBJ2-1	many	CASSLARPSGKNEQFF	TGTGCCAGCAGCTTGGCCAGGCCTAGCGGGAAAAATGAGCAGTTCTTC
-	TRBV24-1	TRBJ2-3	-	CATSETARSTDTQYF	TGTGCCACCAGTGAAACAGCGAGGAGCACAGATACGCAGTATTTT
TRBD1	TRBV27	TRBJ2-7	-	CASSFDRGYLEQYF	TGTGCCAGCAGTTTTGACAGGGGTTATCTCGAGCAGTACTTC
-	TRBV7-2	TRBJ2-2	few	CASRGRGSNTGELFF	TGTGCCAGCAGGGGTAGGGGGTCCAACACCGGGGAGCTGTTTTTT
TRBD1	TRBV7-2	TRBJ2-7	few	CASSSQGGGYEQYF	TGTGCCAGCAGCTCACAGGGGGGAGGCTACGAGCAGTACTTC
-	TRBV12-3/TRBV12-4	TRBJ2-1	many	CASSFSYEQFF	TGTGCCAGCAGTTTTTCGTATGAGCAGTTCTTC
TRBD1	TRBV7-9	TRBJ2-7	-	CASSLAGTETYEQYF	TGTGCCAGCAGCTTAGCGGGGACAGAAACCTACGAGCAGTACTTC
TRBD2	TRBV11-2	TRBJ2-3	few	CASNLLAGGRTDTQYF	TGTGCCAGCAACCTCCTCGCGGGGGGACGCACAGATACGCAGTATTTT
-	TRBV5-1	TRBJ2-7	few	CASSLGVGASYEQYF	TGCGCCAGCAGCTTGGGAGTAGGGGCCTCCTACGAGCAGTACTTC
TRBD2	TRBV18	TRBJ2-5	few	CASSRGSLAAQETQYF	TGTGCCAGCTCACGGGGGTCACTAGCGGCTCAAGAGACCCAGTACTTC
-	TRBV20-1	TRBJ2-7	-	CSAARDDYEQYF	TGCAGTGCCGCCCGGGACGACTACGAGCAGTACTTC
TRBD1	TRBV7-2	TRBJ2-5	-	CASSLGRGRETQYF	TGTGCCAGCAGCTTAGGCAGGGGGCGGGAGACCCAGTACTTC
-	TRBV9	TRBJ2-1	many	CASSVSGQTSGNEQFF	TGTGCCAGCAGCGTATCAGGACAGACATCAGGCAATGAGCAGTTCTTC
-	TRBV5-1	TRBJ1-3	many	CASSEGTGNTIYF	TGCGCCAGCAGTGAGGGGACCGGAAACACCATATATTTT
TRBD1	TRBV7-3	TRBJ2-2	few	CASSFYPGQGNGELFF	TGTGCCAGCAGCTTTTACCCGGGACAGGGAAACGGGGAGCTGTTTTTT
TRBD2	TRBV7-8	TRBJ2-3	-	CASSLRGGGLTDTQYF	TGTGCCAGCAGCTTGCGCGGGGGGGGACTCACAGATACGCAGTATTTT
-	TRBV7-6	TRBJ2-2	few	CASSSEPGQNTGELFF	TGTGCCAGCAGCTCGGAGCCGGGACAGAACACCGGGGAGCTGTTTTTT
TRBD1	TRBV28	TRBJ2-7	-	CASSAGGSSYEQYF	TGTGCCAGCAGCGCAGGGGGAAGCTCCTACGAGCAGTACTTC
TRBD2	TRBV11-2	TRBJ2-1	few	CASSSSGTLYNEQFF	TGTGCCAGCAGTTCAAGCGGGACCCTATACAATGAGCAGTTCTTC
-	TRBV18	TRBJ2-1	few	CASSPFSTDYNEQFF	TGTGCCAGCTCCCCCTTCTCGACGGACTACAATGAGCAGTTCTTC
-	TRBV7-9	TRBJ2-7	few	CASSLAGGSLIGQYF	TGTGCCAGCAGCTTAGCGGGGGGCTCCCTCATAGGGCAGTACTTC
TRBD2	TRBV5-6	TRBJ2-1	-	CASSGSGGYSYNEQFF	TGTGCCAGCAGCGGTAGCGGGGGGTACTCCTACAATGAGCAGTTCTTC
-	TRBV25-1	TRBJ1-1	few	CASSEAGSNTEAFF	TGTGCCAGCAGTGAAGCGGGGTCGAACACTGAAGCTTTCTTT
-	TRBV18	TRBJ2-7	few	CASSPWRYEQYF	TGTGCCAGCTCACCTTGGCGGTACGAGCAGTACTTC